This is a list of T cell receptor beta chains from one sample in a study of PD-L1 blockade in urothelial cancer. Profiling relied on immunoSEQ multiplex PCR, and the TCRdb table lists in-frame clones only, not all of them. The profile shows about 80,000 clones, roughly 87% of them singletons. This material consisted of PBMCs, taken around atezolizumab (anti-PD-L1) treatment. Source of these receptors: a woman aged 70-85 years with urothelial cancer. The CDR3 runs from the conserved cysteine through the conserved F or W. D genes are given only for firm matches. Only part of the rows carry a size: once, few, many, or a class if the clone is expanded.

TRBJ1-2 once . TRBV18 CASSPTISGTNYGYTF TGTGCCAGCTCACCGACCATTTCAGGGACTAACTATGGCTACACCTTC
TRBJ1-2 . . TRBV6-1 CASKLQGSGYGYTF TGTGCCAGCAAGTTACAGGGTTCGGGGTATGGCTACACCTTC
TRBJ1-2 . . TRBV19 CASSIGRGGYGYTF TGTGCCAGTAGTATTGGCAGGGGTGGCTATGGCTACACCTTC
TRBJ1-1 . TRBD1 TRBV18 CASSPLTGGNTEAFF TGTGCCAGCTCACCTTTGACAGGGGGGAACACTGAAGCTTTCTTT
TRBJ1-1 . TRBD1 TRBV7-2 CASSPGQGGTEAFF TGTGCCAGCAGCCCAGGACAGGGGGGCACTGAAGCTTTCTTT
TRBJ1-2 once . TRBV9 CASSAMGGNYGYTF TGTGCCAGCAGCGCCATGGGGGGGAACTATGGCTACACCTTC
TRBJ1-1 . TRBD1 TRBV30 CAWSVGGGEAFF TGTGCCTGGAGTGTAGGGGGCGGCGAAGCTTTCTTT
TRBJ1-2 . TRBD1 TRBV5-5 CASSKGQGGYGYTF TGTGCCAGCTCCAAGGGACAGGGAGGATATGGCTACACCTTC
TRBJ2-7 . TRBD2 TRBV2 CASSEGAGGFREQYF TGTGCCAGCAGTGAAGGAGCGGGAGGGTTTAGGGAGCAGTACTTC
TRBJ2-5 . . TRBV30 CAWSVGGETQYF TGTGCCTGGAGTGTAGGGGGAGAGACCCAGTACTTC
TRBJ2-2 . TRBD2 TRBV4-1 CASSQVGGLAGGTGELFF TGCGCCAGCAGCCAAGTTGGGGGACTAGCGGGCGGTACCGGGGAGCTGTTTTTT
TRBJ2-3 . TRBD2 TRBV4-1 CASSQGIQGGGITDTQYF TGCGCCAGCAGCCAAGGAATTCAGGGCGGGGGGATCACAGATACGCAGTATTTT
TRBJ2-7 once TRBD1 TRBV29-1 CSVRQGSYEQYF TGCAGCGTTAGACAGGGTTCCTACGAGCAGTACTTC
TRBJ2-7 . . TRBV18 CASSQGGAYEQYF TGTGCCAGCTCGCAAGGAGGGGCCTACGAGCAGTACTTC
TRBJ2-2 . . TRBV4-1 CASSHLSTGELFF TGCGCCAGCAGCCACCTAAGCACCGGGGAGCTGTTTTTT
TRBJ2-5 few . TRBV5-1 CASSRGAGQIGQETQYF TGCGCCAGCAGCCGAGGCGCGGGCCAAATAGGCCAAGAGACCCAGTACTTC
TRBJ2-7 . . TRBV19 CASSPFDSSYEQYF TGTGCCAGTAGCCCGTTCGACAGCAGCTACGAGCAGTACTTC
TRBJ1-5 . . TRBV7-9 CASSFTGKNQPQHF TGTGCCAGCAGCTTTACAGGGAAGAATCAGCCCCAGCATTTT
TRBJ2-2 . . TRBV18 CASSQGDTGELFF TGTGCCAGCTCACAGGGGGACACCGGGGAGCTGTTTTTT
TRBJ2-7 . . TRBV11-2 CASSLLQLREQYF TGTGCCAGCAGCTTACTCCAACTAAGAGAGCAGTACTTC
TRBJ2-7 . . TRBV5-1 CASSLADSRSYEQYF TGCGCCAGCAGCTTGGCGGACAGCCGCTCCTACGAGCAGTACTTC
TRBJ2-7 few . TRBV4-1 CASSALDPPEQYF TGCGCCAGCTCCGCCCTAGACCCTCCGGAGCAGTACTTC
TRBJ2-2 . . TRBV5-1 CASSLEERAIFVGGELFF TGCGCCAGCAGCTTGGAGGAGAGAGCGATCTTTGTTGGCGGGGAGCTGTTTTTT
TRBJ2-1 once TRBD1 TRBV5-6 CASSSPGGWNEQFF TGTGCCAGCAGTTCTCCAGGGGGCTGGAATGAGCAGTTCTTC
TRBJ2-1 . TRBD2 TRBV5-6 CASSGGLAEHNEQFF TGTGCCAGCAGCGGGGGACTAGCGGAGCACAATGAGCAGTTCTTC
TRBJ2-3 . . TRBV4-3 CASSQDPDRSPGTDTQYF TGCGCCAGCAGCCAAGACCCCGACAGGTCCCCAGGCACAGATACGCAGTATTTT
TRBJ2-3 . . TRBV9 CASSVLLSTDTQYF TGTGCCAGCAGCGTACTACTTAGCACAGATACGCAGTATTTT
TRBJ1-4 few TRBD1 TRBV15 CATSRIRGANEKLFF TGTGCCACCAGCAGAATCAGGGGGGCTAATGAAAAACTGTTTTTT
TRBJ2-6 once TRBD2 TRBV5-1 CASSFIGLASSGANVLTF TGCGCCAGCAGCTTCATCGGACTAGCGAGTTCTGGGGCCAACGTCCTGACTTTC
TRBJ1-5 . TRBD1 TRBV5-4 CASSFTVRGRQPQHF TGTGCCAGCAGCTTTACCGTCAGGGGGCGACAGCCCCAGCATTTT
TRBJ2-1 . TRBD1 TRBV6-1 CASREQGAGNEQFF TGTGCCAGCAGGGAACAGGGGGCCGGCAATGAGCAGTTCTTC
TRBJ2-3 . . TRBV5-4 CASSYIADTQYF TGTGCCAGCAGCTATATAGCAGATACGCAGTATTTT
TRBJ2-3 . . TRBV9 CASSVGDRDTDTQYF TGTGCCAGCAGCGTAGGCGACAGAGACACAGATACGCAGTATTTT
TRBJ1-1 once . TRBV19 CATGSTRDTEAFF TGTGCCACAGGGTCCACCAGGGACACTGAAGCTTTCTTT
TRBJ1-5 . . TRBV6-5 CASTTVAGNQPQHF TGTGCCAGCACCACCGTGGCAGGCAATCAGCCCCAGCATTTT
TRBJ2-3 . TRBD2 TRBV5-1 CASSPGLDGTDTQYF TGCGCCAGCAGCCCAGGACTAGACGGCACAGATACGCAGTATTTT
TRBJ2-3 . TRBD1 TRBV15 CATSRAGTAGPDTQYF TGTGCCACCAGCAGAGCAGGGACAGCAGGCCCAGATACGCAGTATTTT
TRBJ1-4 once . TRBV21-1 CASSKMGRTGGFEKLFF TGTGCCAGCAGCAAGATGGGTCGGACAGGGGGCTTTGAAAAACTGTTTTTT
TRBJ1-5 . . TRBV6-5 CATQGRLNQPQHF TGTGCCACCCAAGGCAGGCTTAATCAGCCCCAGCATTTT
TRBJ1-2 . . TRBV6-1 CASSEEGSGYYGYTF TGTGCCAGCAGTGAAGAAGGGTCGGGGTACTATGGCTACACCTTC
TRBJ2-1 . . TRBV29-1 CSAQGLSNNEQFF TGCAGCGCGCAGGGACTGTCCAACAATGAGCAGTTCTTC
TRBJ2-4 . . TRBV28 CASSQQGFGKNIQYF TGTGCCAGCAGTCAACAGGGTTTTGGCAAAAACATTCAGTACTTC
TRBJ1-4 . . TRBV28 CASSPTAGNREKLFF TGTGCCAGCAGTCCCACGGCCGGGAATCGTGAAAAACTGTTTTTT
TRBJ2-7 . TRBD2 TRBV5-1 CASSLGTSGRAGSYEQYF TGCGCCAGCAGCTTAGGGACTAGCGGGAGGGCCGGCTCCTACGAGCAGTACTTC
TRBJ2-1 . TRBD2 TRBV5-4 CASSLTLAGGNEQFF TGTGCCAGCAGCTTGACACTAGCGGGAGGGAATGAGCAGTTCTTC
TRBJ1-2 . TRBD1 TRBV6-5 CASRGPGQGVVGYTF TGTGCCAGCAGGGGTCCGGGACAGGGGGTGGTCGGCTACACCTTC
TRBJ2-1 . . TRBV29-1 CSVEGGLRFNEQFF TGCAGCGTCGAGGGGGGGCTGAGGTTCAATGAGCAGTTCTTC
TRBJ2-2 . TRBD1 TRBV5-1 CASSRDRNTGELFF TGCGCCAGCAGCCGGGACAGAAACACCGGGGAGCTGTTTTTT
TRBJ2-1 . . TRBV9 CASSVVSGGYNEQFF TGTGCCAGCAGCGTAGTGTCGGGTGGGTACAATGAGCAGTTCTTC
TRBJ1-2 . TRBD1 TRBV20-1 CSAKTGGGYTF TGCAGTGCTAAGACAGGGGGAGGCTACACCTTC
TRBJ2-3 . . TRBV15 CATSREGTSTDTQYF TGTGCCACCAGCAGAGAAGGGACAAGCACAGATACGCAGTATTTT
TRBJ2-3 . TRBD2 TRBV5-4 CASRIAGAVDTQYF TGTGCCAGCAGAATAGCGGGAGCGGTAGATACGCAGTATTTT
TRBJ2-7 . TRBD1 TRBV9 CASSSRTGPPYEQYF TGTGCCAGCAGCTCCCGGACAGGGCCTCCCTACGAGCAGTACTTC